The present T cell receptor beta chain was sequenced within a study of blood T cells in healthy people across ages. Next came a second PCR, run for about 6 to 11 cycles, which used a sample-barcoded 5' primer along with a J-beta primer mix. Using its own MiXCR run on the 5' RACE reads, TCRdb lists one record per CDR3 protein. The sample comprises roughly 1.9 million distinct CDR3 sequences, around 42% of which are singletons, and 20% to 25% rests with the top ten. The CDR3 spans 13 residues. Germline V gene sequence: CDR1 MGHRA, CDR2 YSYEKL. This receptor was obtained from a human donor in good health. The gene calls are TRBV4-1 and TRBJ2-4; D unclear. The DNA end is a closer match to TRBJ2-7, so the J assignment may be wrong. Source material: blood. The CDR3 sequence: CASSQLLNREQYF. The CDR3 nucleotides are TGCGCCAGCAGCCAATTGTTGAACCGCGAGCAGTACTTC.